Below are 8 T cell receptor beta chains sequenced from a single sample in a study of blood T cell repertoires in COVID-19. Assay: immunoSEQ multiplex PCR; the TCRdb copy retains only in-frame clones and omits some. The data contain approximately 88,000 clones, about 90% of them singletons. Sample: peripheral blood. Every receptor here comes from a male donor with acute or convalescent COVID-19.

J is TRBJ2-3 and V is TRBV5-1; D gene ambiguous. Germline values: CDR1 SGHRS, CDR2 YFSETQ. Trimming took off 0 bases at V and 4 bases at J, with 9 bases between the two ends. The CDR3 has 14 amino acids. CDR3 loop: CASSLVPSADTQYF. Written as DNA, the CDR3 is TGCGCCAGCAGCTTGGTGCCGTCGGCAGATACGCAGTATTTT.

About this clone itself: Other DNA sequences from this sample encode an identical CDR3 as well. This chain links TRBV7-9 with TRBJ2-3, with D possibly being TRBD2 (6 bases). This CDR3 has 14 amino acids. Trimming shortened V by 1 base and J by 3 bases, and 8 bases separated the two germline ends. CDR1 is SEHNR, CDR2 FQNEAQ, per germline (reference sequence). The DNA of the CDR3 is TGTGCCAGCAGCTTAGACGGGGGAACAGATACGCAGTATTTT. It translates to CASSLDGGTDTQYF.

This clone was detected only a few times. The gene calls are TRBV19 and TRBJ1-5; tentative D call: TRBD1 (5 bases). The V gene's germline CDR1 is LNHDA and CDR2 SQIVND (reference sequence). V lost 5 bases and J 3 bases, leaving 14 bases between the germline ends. The CDR3 has 15 residues. The chain's CDR3 is CASSPRGGVNQPQHF. CDR3 coding DNA: TGTGCCAGTAGTCCCCGGGGGGGGGTCAATCAGCCCCAGCATTTT.

CDR3 region: CASKNAGRGTEAFF. CDR3 nucleotide sequence: TGTGCCAGTAAAAACGCCGGGCGGGGCACTGAAGCTTTCTTT. The J gene is TRBJ1-1, the V gene TRBV19; D is unclear. Germline loops: CDR1 LNHDA, CDR2 SQIVND (reference sequence). V was pared by 7 bases and J by 4 bases, with 16 bases between. CDR3 length: 14 residues.

The DNA for the CDR3 is TGTGCCAGCAGCTTAGGACTAGCGGGGGGCAACATTCAGTACTTC. This codes for CASSLGLAGGNIQYF. The chain recombines TRBV7-2 with TRBJ2-4; TRBD2 matches 13 bases. V trimming: 1 base; J trimming: 7 bases; junction bases outside the gene matches: 1. Germline values: CDR1 SGHTA, CDR2 FQGNSA. This CDR3 contains 15 residues.

The chain links TRBV28 to TRBJ2-7, with 11 nucleotides matching TRBD2. Germline-derived CDR1 and CDR2 are MDHEN and SYDVKM. V shed 5 bases, J shed 4 bases, and the junction held 7 bases outside the gene matches. This CDR3 is 15 amino acids long. The CDR3 DNA sequence: TGTGCCAGCAGTGGAGGGACTAGCGGTGGTTACGAGCAGTACTTC. Amino acids: CASSGGTSGGYEQYF.

The chain joins TRBV19 to TRBJ2-5; tentatively, D is TRBD2 (7 bases). This CDR3 comprises 17 residues. Per germline, CDR1 LNHDA and CDR2 SQIVND (reference sequence). V lost 4 bases, J lost 2 bases, and 20 bases lay in between. The CDR3: CASSSTVRGARQETQYF. In nucleotides, the CDR3 is TGTGCCAGTAGTAGTACCGTCCGGGGGGCGCGGCAAGAGACCCAGTACTTC.

V is TRBV29-1 and J is TRBJ2-7; the match to TRBD2 covers 8 bases. This CDR3 spans 13 amino acids. V shed 7 bases, J shed 2 bases, and the junction held 7 bases outside the gene matches. Germline loops: CDR1 SQVTM, CDR2 ANQGSEA. CDR3 bases: TGCAGCGCGGGGGGGAGTGTTACCTACGAGCAGTACTTC. Protein sequence: CSAGGSVTYEQYF.